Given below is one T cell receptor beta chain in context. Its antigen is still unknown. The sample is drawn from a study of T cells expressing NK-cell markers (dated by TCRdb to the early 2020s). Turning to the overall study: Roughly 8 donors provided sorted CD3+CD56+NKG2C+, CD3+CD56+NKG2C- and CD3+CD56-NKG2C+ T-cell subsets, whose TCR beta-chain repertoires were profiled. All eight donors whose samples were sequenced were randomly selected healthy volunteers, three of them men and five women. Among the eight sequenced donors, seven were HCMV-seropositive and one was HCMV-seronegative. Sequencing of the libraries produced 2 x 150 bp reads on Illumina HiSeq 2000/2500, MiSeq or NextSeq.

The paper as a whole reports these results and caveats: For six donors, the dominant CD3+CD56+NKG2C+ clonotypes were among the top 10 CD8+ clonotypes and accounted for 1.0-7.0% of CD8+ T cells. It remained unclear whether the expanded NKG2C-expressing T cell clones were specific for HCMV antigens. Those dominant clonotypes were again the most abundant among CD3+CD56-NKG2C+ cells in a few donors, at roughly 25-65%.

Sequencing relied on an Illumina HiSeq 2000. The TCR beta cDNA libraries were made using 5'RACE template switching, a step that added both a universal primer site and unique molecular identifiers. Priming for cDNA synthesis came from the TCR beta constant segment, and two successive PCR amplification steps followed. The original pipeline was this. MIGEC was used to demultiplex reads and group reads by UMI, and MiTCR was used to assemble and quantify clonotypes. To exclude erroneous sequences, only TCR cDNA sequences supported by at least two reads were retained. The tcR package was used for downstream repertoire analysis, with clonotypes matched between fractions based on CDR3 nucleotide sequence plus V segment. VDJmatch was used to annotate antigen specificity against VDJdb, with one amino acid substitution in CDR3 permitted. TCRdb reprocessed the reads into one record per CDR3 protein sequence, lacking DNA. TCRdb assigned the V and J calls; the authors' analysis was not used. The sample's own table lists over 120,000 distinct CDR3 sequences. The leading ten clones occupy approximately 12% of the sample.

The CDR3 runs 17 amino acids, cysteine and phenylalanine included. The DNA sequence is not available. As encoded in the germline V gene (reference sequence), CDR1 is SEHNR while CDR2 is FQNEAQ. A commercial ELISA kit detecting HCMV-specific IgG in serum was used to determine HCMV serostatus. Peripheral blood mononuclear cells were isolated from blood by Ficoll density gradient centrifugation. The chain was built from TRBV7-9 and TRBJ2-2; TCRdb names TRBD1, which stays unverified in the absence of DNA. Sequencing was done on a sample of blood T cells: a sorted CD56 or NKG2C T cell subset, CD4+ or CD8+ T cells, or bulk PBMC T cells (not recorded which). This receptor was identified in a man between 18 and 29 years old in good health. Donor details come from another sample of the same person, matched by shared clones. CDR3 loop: CASIRAGEKALHGELFF.